This T cell receptor (beta chain) was captured in a study of beta chain features in type 1 diabetes. Germline V CDR1 and CDR2: LNHDA, SQIVND (reference sequence). Between the trimmed V and J ends, which lost 3 bases and 3 bases, there was a span of 9 bases. There are 13 residues in the CDR3. The study reverse transcribed the entire isolated RNA, so it sequenced expressed TCRB transcripts. The method was immunoSEQ multiplex PCR; TCRdb's version includes in-frame clones alone and lacks a portion of them. The repertoire consists of 330,000 or so clones, with 14% occurring once and the leading ten covering around 7%. This clone was seen more than once but under ten times.

The receptor comes from a man younger than 45 in good health. The chain links TRBV19 to TRBJ2-7; unclear D gene. Sequencing used central memory CD4+ T cells from blood. CDR3 in amino acids: CASSIGPFYEQYV. The CDR3 region has the DNA TGTGCCAGTAGTATCGGACCCTTCTACGAGCAGTACGTC.